The T cell receptor (beta chain) described here comes from a study of T-cell reconstitution after alpha-beta-depleted transplantation in children. This clonotype was recorded at least ten times. The library targeted TCRbeta and was prepared with unique molecular identifiers. Using its own MiXCR run on the PCR reads, TCRdb lists one record per CDR3 protein. Found here are 170,000 or so distinct CDR3 sequences, around 7% of them singletons; the top ten hold around 3.1%. CDR1 is DFQATT, CDR2 SNEGSKA, per germline (reference sequence). V was pared by 3 bases and J by 10 bases, with 13 bases between. The CDR3 spans 13 residues.

The material was PBMCs from the stem cell graft donor, obtained from the stem cell graft. The sequence was obtained from a human donor who donated a stem cell graft to a child with Wiskott-Aldrich syndrome. The chain has TRBV20-1 and TRBJ1-6; D remains unclear. This chain's CDR3 is CSASSAAGSPLHF. CDR3 in DNA: TGCAGTGCTAGTAGCGCAGCCGGGTCACCCCTCCACTTT.